The 27 T cell receptor beta chains below were found in one sample sequenced in a study of Graves' ophthalmopathy and Graves' hyperthyroidism (dated by TCRdb to the late 2010s). Sequencing was performed on an Illumina HiSeq 2000. TCR beta CDR3 regions were amplified from RNA transcripts for repertoire sequencing. HTBI primers and the Qiagen OneStep RT-PCR kit were used in a first-round RT-PCR, which was followed by a second-round multiplex PCR, size selection and purification. In TCRdb, the public reads were trimmed at Q25 with fastp and aligned with MiXCR, with productive beta chains retained. For every CDR3 protein sequence, its rows merge into one entry that carries the most common genes and DNA. The sample data list 400,000 to 450,000 distinct CDR3 sequences, and 20% to 25% of these were observed just once. The leading ten clones occupy around 3% of the sample. Input material: peripheral blood. The receptors were gathered from a woman under 30 with stable Graves' hyperthyroidism. Donor details come from another sample of the same person, matched by shared clones.

Worth noting for this clonotype: The junction shows a germline mismatch at one end, possibly a read error. The CDR3 coding sequence is TGTGCCAGCAGCTTCGGTTTGGGGGGCGGAAACACTGAAGCTTGCTTT. This translates into CASSFGLGGGNTEACF. The rearrangement uses TRBV28 and TRBJ1-1; maybe TRBD1 (6 bases). This CDR3 region has 16 residues. Germline-derived CDR1 and CDR2 are MDHEN and SYDVKM.

The chain employs TRBV20-1 and TRBJ2-7; a weak D match, TRBD1 (6 bases). V was trimmed by 3 bases and J by 2 bases, leaving 17 bases between them. The CDR3 spans 15 residues. CDR1 and CDR2 (germline): DFQATT, SNEGSKA (reference sequence). CDR3 sequence reads: CSAREQDRDPYEQYF. CDR3 nucleotide sequence: TGCAGTGCTAGGGAGCAGGACAGAGACCCCTACGAGCAGTACTTC.

This clonotype occurred many times. This chain joins TRBV29-1 and TRBJ1-1; tentative D call: TRBD1 (6 bases). Trimming removed 3 bases at V and 5 bases at J, with 19 bases between. Germline V gene data show CDR1 as SQVTM and CDR2 as ANQGSEA. CDR3 length: 15 residues. Here the CDR3 reads CSVDSRRQGSTEAFF. The DNA of the CDR3 is TGCAGCGTTGATTCCCGGAGGCAGGGGAGTACTGAAGCTTTCTTT.

This clonotype turned up a few times. V and J are TRBV6-2 or TRBV6-3 and TRBJ2-2; 13 bases line up with TRBD2. V dropped 6 bases and J dropped 5; count of bases not matched to a gene: 9. The CDR3 is made up of 17 amino acids. Germline CDR1 MNHEY, CDR2 SVGEGT. This CDR3 reads CASRAIRTSGRTGELFF. For the CDR3, the DNA is TGTGCCAGCAGGGCGATCAGGACTAGCGGGAGAACCGGGGAGCTGTTTTTT.

Note on this clonotype: The germline gene is not matched at one end of the junction; a read error may be the cause. J is TRBJ2-5 and V is TRBV27; D possibly corresponds to TRBD2 (5 bases). The length of the CDR3 is 14 residues. The germline V gene has CDR1 MNHEY and CDR2 SMNVEV (reference sequence). CDR3 DNA sequence: TGTGCCAGCAGTTTATCCGGGTGGGGAGAGACGCAGTACTTC. Residues: CASSLSGWGETQYF.

CDR3 DNA: TGTGCCAGCAGCGTAGATGGCGGGCCCTCGGAGCAGTACTTC. It yields the protein CASSVDGGPSEQYF. This chain uses TRBV9 with TRBJ2-7; D is perhaps TRBD2 (5 bases). Deletions cut 0 bases from V and 7 bases from J, with 14 bases between. Germline lookup yields CDR1 SGDLS and CDR2 YYNGEE. This CDR3 is built from 14 residues.

In its sample, this clonotype was seen once. The chain uses TRBV20-1 and TRBJ1-2; TRBD1 agrees at 10 bases. Germline CDR1 reads DFQATT; CDR2 reads SNEGSKA (reference sequence). The CDR3 is 13 amino acids. CDR3 in amino acids: CRPEGTGAYGYTF. The CDR3 DNA reads as TGCCGCCCCGAAGGGACAGGGGCCTATGGCTACACCTTC.

This clonotype has just a few counts. This sequence joins TRBV7-9 and TRBJ2-5; D is uncertain. V was trimmed by 9 bases and J by 2 bases, leaving 13 bases between them. Germline CDR1 and CDR2: SEHNR and FQNEAQ (reference sequence). This CDR3 region has 13 residues. As DNA, the CDR3 is TGTGCCAGGGCCGCAGGCGATCAAGAGACCCAGTACTTC. Translated, it gives CARAAGDQETQYF.

Ten or more counts support this clonotype. This chain joins TRBV6-2 or TRBV6-3 and TRBJ2-2; D gene ambiguous. This CDR3 has 14 amino acids. V was cut by 1 base and J by 1 base, with 4 bases left in between. Germline values: CDR1 MNHEY, CDR2 SVGEGT. CDR3: CASSYLKNTGELFF. CDR3 coding DNA: TGTGCCAGCAGTTACTTAAAGAACACCGGGGAGCTGTTTTTT.

This chain links TRBV12-3 or TRBV12-4 with TRBJ1-2; D not resolved. This CDR3 contains 13 residues. Trimming took 3 bases from V and 4 from J, leaving 9 bases between them. The CDR3 region has the DNA TGTGCCAGCAGTTTTACGTCTGGCTATGGCTACACCTTC. Translation gives CASSFTSGYGYTF.

This clonotype was seen ten or more times. V gene TRBV7-2 combines with J gene TRBJ1-5; D is ambiguous. Germline lookup yields CDR1 SGHTA and CDR2 FQGNSA. The length of the CDR3 is 13 residues. V was cut by 8 bases and J by 4 bases, with 12 bases left in between. CDR3 sequence reads: CASDWAGNQPQHF. The CDR3 region has the DNA TGTGCCAGCGACTGGGCGGGTAATCAGCCCCAGCATTTT.

V is TRBV10-3 and J is TRBJ2-7; 9 bases fit TRBD1. Germline CDR1 is ENHRY and CDR2 is SYGVKD. This CDR3 comprises 15 residues. After removal of 0 bases from V and 2 bases from J, the junction contained 2 bases not matched to a gene. The CDR3 protein is CAISESWDRAYEQYF. CDR3 coding DNA: TGTGCCATCAGTGAGTCGTGGGACAGGGCCTACGAGCAGTACTTC.

This clonotype was observed at least ten times. The rearrangement joins TRBV12-3 or TRBV12-4 to TRBJ1-2, with D hard to call. The CDR3 is 16 amino acids. Deletions cut 3 bases from V and 2 bases from J, with 16 bases between. The CDR3 nucleotides read TGTGCCAGCAGTTTGGCCGGGGTCGGAGGCAACTATGGCTACACCTTC. Its translation is CASSLAGVGGNYGYTF.

The chain carries TRBV6-1 and TRBJ1-5; possible D gene TRBD1, 6 bases. Germline CDR1 is MNHNS and CDR2 is SASEGT. V was trimmed by 8 bases and J by 0 bases, leaving 14 bases between them. The CDR3 contains 15 residues. CDR3 in amino acids: CASPRGGFSNQPQHF. As DNA, the CDR3 is TGTGCCAGCCCTAGGGGGGGCTTTAGCAATCAGCCCCAGCATTTT.

This clonotype was observed many times. The rearrangement uses TRBV15 and TRBJ2-5, with D possibly TRBD1 on 5 matching bases. There are 15 residues in the CDR3. V was cut by 7 bases and J by 5 bases, with 20 bases left in between. The germline V gene encodes CDR1 LNHNV and CDR2 YYDKDF (reference sequence). The CDR3 is CATKAGPAAGETQYF. The CDR3 DNA reads as TGTGCCACCAAGGCAGGGCCTGCGGCCGGGGAGACCCAGTACTTC.

In the case of this clonotype: Compared with germline, one end of the junction differs, possibly owing to a read error. The J gene is TRBJ1-5, the V gene TRBV20-1; D gene unclear. The CDR3 is 16 amino acids. Germline V CDR1 and CDR2: DFQATT, SNEGSKA (reference sequence). The CDR3 loop is CSARDRAASMHQPQHF. The CDR3 coding sequence is TGCAGTGCTAGAGATAGGGCAGCTAGCATGCATCAGCCTCAGCATTTT.

The table lists this clonotype with many counts. The chain uses TRBV12-3 or TRBV12-4 and TRBJ2-7; D possibly corresponds to TRBD2 (6 bases). The CDR3 has 13 residues. Trimming removed 5 bases at V and 2 bases at J, with 10 bases between. This chain's CDR3 is CASSRGTPYEQYF. CDR3 sequence (DNA): TGTGCCAGCAGTCGGGGGACCCCCTACGAGCAGTACTTC.

This chain connects TRBV7-6 to TRBJ2-7; 14 positions match TRBD2. V gave up 4 bases and J gave up 2 bases; unmatched junction bases: 10. The CDR3 is 18 amino acids. CDR1 and CDR2 (germline): SGHVS, FNYEAQ. This CDR3 reads CASSSSGTSGSPTYEQYF. CDR3 sequence (DNA): TGTGCCAGCAGCTCGTCCGGGACTAGCGGGAGTCCTACCTACGAGCAGTACTTC. The full variable domain, with the rest looked up from reference TRBV7-6 and TRBJ2-7, is GAGVSQSPRYKVTKRGQDVALRCDPISGHVSLYWYRQALGQGPEFLTYFNYEAQQDKSGLPNDRFSAERPEGSISTLTIQRTEQRDSAMYRCASSSSGTSGSPTYEQYFGPGTRLTVT.

In regard to this clonotype: This may be a read error: a much more frequent sequence differs by one nucleotide. This rearrangement joins TRBV28 to TRBJ1-2, with TRBD1 matching over 11 bases. Germline CDR1 reads MDHEN; CDR2 reads SYDVKM. The CDR3 contains 17 residues. V lost 5 bases and J lost 0; bases outside the gene matches: 8. In DNA, the CDR3 is TGTGCCAGCAGTCTCTCGGACAGGGGGCTTTCTAACTATGGCTACACCTTC. Translation gives CASSLSDRGLSNYGYTF.

This clonotype was seen many times. In nucleotides, the CDR3 is TGTGCCAGCAGCAAAAATGGGCACCAAGAGACCCAGTACTTC. It encodes CASSKNGHQETQYF. V gene TRBV7-2 combines with J gene TRBJ2-5; D gene ambiguous. V was cut by 5 bases and J by 0 bases, with 10 bases left in between. The germline CDR1 and CDR2 sequences are SGHTA and FQGNSA. This CDR3 has 14 amino acids.

This clonotype appeared many times. The chain employs TRBV7-2 and TRBJ2-7; D is unresolved. The germline CDR1 and CDR2 sequences are SGHTA and FQGNSA. V lost 2 bases and J 1 base, leaving 9 bases between the germline ends. The CDR3 contains 14 residues. The CDR3 nucleotides are TGTGCCAGCAGCTTATGGCGGACGTCCTACGAGCAGTACTTC. It specifies CASSLWRTSYEQYF.

This clonotype came up many times. The chain is built from TRBV7-2 and TRBJ2-5; D may be TRBD1 (5 bases). The ends were cut back, 6 bases at V and 5 bases at J, with 19 bases in the middle. The CDR3 is made up of 15 amino acids. The germline V gene has CDR1 SGHTA and CDR2 FQGNSA. The CDR3 reads CASSRITGLGETQYF. In nucleotides, the CDR3 is TGTGCCAGCAGTCGGATCACAGGCCTTGGGGAGACCCAGTACTTC.

Many counts were recorded for this clonotype. A read error may explain this, as a much larger clone is one base away. The V gene is TRBV12-3 or TRBV12-4, the J gene TRBJ2-2, with 11 bases aligning to TRBD2. The CDR3 length is 16 residues. V was clipped by 7 bases and J by 6 bases; unmatched bases: 10. CDR3 in amino acids: CASNPGLAENAGELFF. The CDR3, as DNA: TGTGCCAGCAACCCGGGACTAGCGGAAAACGCCGGGGAGCTGTTTTTT.

This clonotype appeared many times. The chain joins TRBV6-1 to TRBJ2-2; TRBD1 matches 7 bases. Germline CDR1 is MNHNS and CDR2 is SASEGT. The junction had 15 bases not matched to a gene; V was cut back by 6 bases and J by 2 bases. The CDR3 totals 18 residues. In DNA form, the CDR3 reads TGTGCCAGCAGGGAAAATGCCCGAGGGACAGATAACACCGGGGAGCTGTTTTTT. Its protein is CASRENARGTDNTGELFF.

The CDR3 bases are TGTGCCAGCAGTGCCCCCGGACGGTTGAACACTGAAGCTTTCTTT. Protein: CASSAPGRLNTEAFF. This rearrangement joins TRBV27 to TRBJ1-1; D not resolved. V was trimmed by 5 bases and J by 0 bases, leaving 13 bases between them. From germline, CDR1 is MNHEY and CDR2 SMNVEV (reference sequence). CDR3 length equals 15 residues.

The chain couples TRBV20-1 to TRBJ1-2; D unresolved. V shed 5 bases and J shed 3 bases, with 10 bases lying between them. CDR1 DFQATT and CDR2 SNEGSKA come from the germline V gene (reference sequence). The CDR3 loop spans 12 amino acids. In DNA, the CDR3 is TGCAGTGCTCGGGAGGGCGACTATGGCTACACCTTC. It translates to CSAREGDYGYTF.

In its sample, this clonotype was seen many times. This chain uses TRBV11-2 with TRBJ1-1; maybe TRBD1 (5 bases). V lost 5 bases and J lost 0, with 10 bases in between. This CDR3 spans 14 amino acids. Germline V CDR1 and CDR2: SGHAT, FQNNGV. CDR3 loop: CASSQDMMNTEAFF. CDR3 nucleotides: TGTGCCAGCAGCCAGGACATGATGAACACTGAAGCTTTCTTT.